These 13 T cell receptor beta chains came from one sample sequenced in a study of CD8+ T cells in alopecia areata. Combined cutaneous lymph node cells underwent sorting by CD4, CD8alpha, NKG2D, NKG2ACE and additional markers. Extracted RNA was reverse transcribed into cDNA, the sequencing template. Libraries were prepared by immunoSEQ multiplex PCR; TCRdb keeps only in-frame clonotypes and omits some of them. Listed for the sample are approximately 300,000 clones, none seen a single time. Sequencing used CD4+ T cells sorted from a lymph node. The source is a C3H/HeJ mouse with alopecia areata. The mouse line has the MHC haplotype H2-k.

For this clone: The germline and genes are mouse ones. The read gets to within 4 residues of the CDR3 end, and the germline J gene fills in the rest. The rearrangement links TRBV14 to TRBJ2-1, with D possibly TRBD1 on 6 matching bases. The CDR3 spans 15 residues. V shed 1 base and J shed 2 bases, with 10 bases lying between them. Germline lookup yields CDR1 SGHDT and CDR2 FRDEAV. The part of the CDR3 DNA that was read is TGTGCCAGCAGTTTCGGCGCAGGGGACTATGCT. This sequence encodes CASSFGAGDYA. The full CDR3 sequence reads CASSFGAGDYAEQFF.

This clone was found a few times. Mouse germline and gene names are used. The CDR3 extends 4 residues past the end of the read, so its final part is completed from the germline J gene. V usage is TRBV13-1 and J usage is TRBJ2-2; the match to TRBD2 covers 14 bases. The CDR3 runs to 18 residues. With V trimmed by 3 bases and J by 3 bases, 7 bases remained unmatched. CDR1 is NSHNY, CDR2 SYGAGN, per germline. CDR3 protein: CASSAWDWGGEDTGQLYF. The CDR3 bases that were read are TGTGCCAGCAGTGCCTGGGACTGGGGGGGCGAGGACACCGGG.

This clone was seen only a few times. Genes here carry mouse names. The read ends 4 residues before the CDR3 terminus; that terminus is restored from the germline J gene. The V and J genes are TRBV1 and TRBJ2-1; 10 bases map to TRBD2. This CDR3 is built from 14 residues. Germline lookup yields CDR1 NSQYPW and CDR2 LRSPGD (reference sequence). After removal of 5 bases from V and 6 bases from J, the junction contained 4 bases not matched to a gene. CDR3 bases read: TGCACCTGCAGTTCTGGGGGGGCGGGTGCT. This translates into CTCSSGGAGA. The CDR3 reads in full as CTCSSGGAGAEQFF.

Regarding this clone: Gene names follow the mouse nomenclature. Read data end 4 residues before the CDR3 end; the end is taken from the germline J gene. The V call is TRBV3, the J call TRBJ2-1; 9 bases map to TRBD1. V shed 4 bases and J 5 bases; nucleotides not matched to a gene: 6. This CDR3 is built from 15 residues. Germline V gene sequence: CDR1 SNHLY, CDR2 FYNGKV (reference sequence). This CDR3 is CASSSGTGKDAEQFF. CDR3 bases read: TGTGCCAGCAGCTCCGGGACAGGGAAGGATGCT.

Concerning this clone: The genes are named according to mouse. The read ends 4 residues before the CDR3 terminus; that terminus is restored from the germline J gene. The identical CDR3 is also encoded by other nucleotide sequences in the sample. The chain is built from TRBV19 and TRBJ2-7; tentatively, D is TRBD2 (6 bases). Germline values: CDR1 FNHDT, CDR2 SITEND (reference sequence). The CDR3 has 14 residues. Trimming left V 1 base short and J 0 bases short, with 8 bases between. The DNA read from the CDR3 is TGTGCCAGCAGTATACTGGGGTCCTCCTAT. Protein: CASSILGSSY. Given in full, the CDR3 is CASSILGSSYEQYF.

Notes on this clone: Genes and germline come from the mouse. The part of the CDR3 DNA that was read is TGTGCCAGCGGTTCACAGAACTCC. Protein: CASGSQNS. The whole CDR3 region reads CASGSQNSDYTF. The V and J genes are TRBV13-2 and TRBJ1-2; D remains unclear. From the germline J gene comes the end of the CDR3, since the read stops 4 residues before it. The CDR3 has 12 residues. V was pared by 4 bases and J by 2 bases, with 6 bases between. Germline V gene data show CDR1 as NNHNN and CDR2 as SYGAGS (reference sequence).

For this clone: The genes are named according to mouse. The read ends 3 residues shy of where the CDR3 ends; the end is completed using the germline J gene. The J gene is TRBJ1-6, the V gene TRBV19; 7 bases align to TRBD1. TRBJ1-6 is identified as an open reading frame with a role that is uncertain. The V and J ends lost 10 bases and 4 bases, in that order; junction bases with no gene match: 2. The germline gives CDR1 FNHDT, CDR2 SITEND (reference sequence). This CDR3 spans 12 amino acids. The CDR3 region is CASGQYNSPLYF. The CDR3 bases that were read are TGTGCCTCGGGACAGTATAATTCGCCC.

This clone was counted between two and nine times. The gene symbols are mouse symbols. The read comes to an end 4 residues before the CDR3 does, leaving the germline J gene to fill in the end. The chain joins TRBV13-3 to TRBJ2-1; possibly TRBD1 for D (6 bases). The V end lost 6 bases, the J end lost 0 bases, and 10 bases lay between the germline ends. The CDR3 has 14 amino acids. Germline V gene data show CDR1 as NNHDY and CDR2 as SYVADS. The DNA read from the CDR3 is TGTGCCAGCACAGACAGGAATAACTATGCT. Its protein is CASTDRNNYA. The entire CDR3 reads CASTDRNNYAEQFF.

Comments on this clone: These gene names are mouse names. CDR3 sequence reads: CASSERGGAVDTQYF. The CDR3 bases that were read are TGTGCCAGCAGTGAAAGGGGGGGCGCCGTAGAC. The genes are TRBV13-3 and TRBJ2-5; 8 nucleotides align to TRBD2. The missing CDR3 end, 4 residues past where the read stops, is filled in from the germline J gene. Germline lookup yields CDR1 NNHDY and CDR2 SYVADS. CDR3 length: 15 residues.

With respect to this clone: The listed genes are named as in mouse. The read falls 4 residues short of the CDR3 end, and the missing part is taken from the germline J gene. The chain couples TRBV13-1 to TRBJ1-2, with a possible D match to TRBD1 (6 bases). CDR1 and CDR2 from the germline V gene are NSHNY and SYGAGN. There are 14 residues in the CDR3. V was shortened by 3 bases and J by 3 bases, with 12 bases between the two germline ends. Partial CDR3 DNA: TGTGCCAGCAGTGGAGGCAGGGGAGACTCC. Its translation is CASSGGRGDS. The CDR3, in full, reads CASSGGRGDSDYTF.

With respect to this clone: Genes and germline come from the mouse. The same CDR3 also results from other DNA sequences found in this sample. Incomplete CDR3 DNA: TGTGCCAGCTCTCTAACTGGGGGTAACTATGCT. This encodes CASSLTGGNYA. The complete CDR3 reads CASSLTGGNYAEQFF. The chain has TRBV12-1 and TRBJ2-1, with 8 positions matching TRBD2. The read ends 4 residues before the CDR3 terminus; that terminus is restored from the germline J gene. CDR1 is SGHSN, CDR2 HYEKVE, per germline. Trimming cost V 1 base and J 0 bases; bases outside gene matches: 1. The CDR3 consists of 15 residues.

A remark on this clone: The gene names here belong to mouse. The DNA ends 4 residues before the CDR3 does, and the rest of the CDR3 is filled in from the germline J gene. The chain links TRBV1 to TRBJ2-7; the match to TRBD1 covers 12 bases. This CDR3 comprises 16 residues. Trimming removed 1 base from V and 3 bases from J; junction bases left unmatched: 4. Germline V gene sequence: CDR1 NSQYPW, CDR2 LRSPGD (reference sequence). The CDR3 bases that were read are TGCACCTGCAGTGCAGCAGGGACAGGGGGCATCTAT. This sequence encodes CTCSAAGTGGIY. In full, the CDR3 reads CTCSAAGTGGIYEQYF.

Only a few counts were recorded for this clone. Germline and genes here are mouse. From the germline J gene comes the end of the CDR3, since the read stops 4 residues before it. This chain uses TRBV13-3 with TRBJ2-5; D is uncertain. V gave up 0 bases and J gave up 0 bases, with 11 bases separating them. There are 16 residues in the CDR3. Germline CDR1 and CDR2: NNHDY and SYVADS. CDR3: CASSDDSTFNQDTQYF. Partial CDR3 DNA: TGTGCCAGCAGTGATGACTCGACATTTAACCAAGAC.